The subject of this entry is one T cell receptor (beta chain). What it recognizes is unknown. Germline CDR1 reads GTSNPN; CDR2 reads SVGIG (reference sequence). The CDR3 is 14 residues long. V was cut by 0 bases and J by 1 base, with 7 bases left in between. This record belongs to a study of cytomegalovirus exposure and HLA in healthy donors. Points from the study as a whole: Rare sequences made up most TCRs, while some public TCRs were found in many donors.

The PCR ran on 60 Vbeta and 13 Jbeta primers. Authors' data handling: In a later analysis, of tens of millions of unique beta chains, roughly 9.9 million appeared in at least two donors. Measured with immunoSEQ multiplex PCR; TCRdb has only the in-frame clones, and not every one. V, J and clone size are taken as reported in that table, and D and trimming were inferred from the DNA itself. The sample has under 5,500 clones, 81% seen once. The sequence was collected from a woman aged 40 to 55 in good health and CMV-seropositive. The genes are TRBV30 and TRBJ1-5; D is uncertain. The material sequenced was PBMCs. The chain's CDR3 is CAWSVRGSNQPQHF. The CDR3 DNA is TGTGCCTGGAGTGTACGAGGGAGCAATCAGCCCCAGCATTTT.